The 2 T cell receptor beta chains below all came from one sample that was sequenced in a study of blood T cell repertoires in COVID-19. Libraries were prepared by immunoSEQ multiplex PCR; TCRdb keeps only in-frame clonotypes and omits some of them. The sample shows roughly 75,000 clones, approximately 80% of them seen only once. Sequenced sample: peripheral blood. The receptors were gathered from a middle-aged man with acute or convalescent COVID-19.

This clone has a single count. At one end the junction does not follow the germline gene, possibly because of a read error. The chain links TRBV4-2 to TRBJ1-2; the D is unclear. Looked up from germline, CDR1 is LGHNA and CDR2 is YNFKEQ. This CDR3 has 11 amino acids. CDR3 protein: CASSQEARYTF. The DNA for the CDR3 is TGTGCCAGCAGCCAAGAAGCCCGCTATACCTTC.

V is TRBV2 and J is TRBJ1-1; 7 nucleotides align to TRBD1. Trimming removed 1 base from V and 8 bases from J; junction bases left unmatched: 4. Germline V gene data show CDR1 as SNHLY and CDR2 as FYNNEI. This CDR3 has 13 residues. Here the CDR3 DNA reads TGTGCCAGCAGTGAAGACCGGGACAGCGAAGCTTTCTTT. It translates to CASSEDRDSEAFF. The whole variable domain, filled in from reference TRBV2 and TRBJ1-1, reads EPEVTQTPSHQVTQMGQEVILRCVPISNHLYFYWYRQILGQKVEFLVSFYNNEISEKSEIFDDQFSVERPDGSNFTLKIRSTKLEDSAMYFCASSEDRDSEAFFGQGTRLTVV.